A selection of T cell receptor beta chains follows, all from one sample in a study of T cells after somatic rescue of genetic block. Assay used: immunoSEQ multiplex PCR; TCRdb lists only in-frame clones, some missing. Of 85,000 to 90,000 clones in the sample, around 90% are singletons; the top ten hold 1.5% to 2%. Sequencing was carried out using peripheral blood mononuclear cells (PBMCs). The receptors originated from a woman aged 18-35 years. CDR3s include the opening cysteine and the closing phenylalanine or tryptophan. A D gene is named only where the DNA matches it firmly. Rows give clone size only sometimes, using once, few, many, or a class for an expanded clone.

v_gene	abundance	j_gene	d_gene	CDR3nt	CDR3aa
TRBV29-1	NA	TRBJ1-2	NA	TGCAGCGTTGGTAGTGGGTATGGCTACACCTTC	CSVGSGYGYTF
TRBV5-5	once	TRBJ1-2	NA	TGTGCCAGCAGCTTGGCGGGCAGCGCCCGACTCTATGGCTACACCTTC	CASSLAGSARLYGYTF
TRBV2	NA	TRBJ2-5	NA	TGTGCCAGCACCCAGAGGGAGACCCAGTACTTC	CASTQRETQYF
TRBV6-1	few	TRBJ2-2	TRBD1	TGTGCCAGCAGTGCCGGGACAGACACCGGGGAGCTGTTTTTT	CASSAGTDTGELFF
TRBV4-2	NA	TRBJ2-2	NA	TGTGCCAGCAGCACTCAACCATCGGGACATCGCCGGGGTCCCGGGGAGCTGTTTTTT	CASSTQPSGHRRGPGELFF
TRBV18	once	TRBJ1-4	NA	TGTGCCAGCTCACCACCAGCCCCGGGAGAAAAACTGTTTTTT	CASSPPAPGEKLFF
TRBV6-4	few	TRBJ2-1	NA	TGTGCCAGCAGTGACTCGGCCACTAATGAGCAGTTCTTC	CASSDSATNEQFF
TRBV18	many	TRBJ2-2	NA	TGTGCCAGCTCGCTGCTCGACAGCACGAACACCGGGGAGCTGTTTTTT	CASSLLDSTNTGELFF
TRBV18	NA	TRBJ2-3	NA	TGTGCCAGCTCACCACCGGATACGCAGTATTTT	CASSPPDTQYF
TRBV5-4	NA	TRBJ2-7	NA	TGTGCCAGCAGCCGAGTGAGCCCCCCCGGCTACGAGCAGTACTTC	CASSRVSPPGYEQYF
TRBV19	NA	TRBJ1-5	TRBD1	TGTGCCAGTAGTATAACAGGACAGGGGGGATCGAGCAATCAGCCCCAGCATTTT	CASSITGQGGSSNQPQHF
TRBV6-1	NA	TRBJ1-5	NA	TGTGCCAGCAGTGAAGGGGCCAGGCCTAAAAGCTATAGCAATCAGCCCCAGCATTTT	CASSEGARPKSYSNQPQHF
TRBV11-2	NA	TRBJ2-3	NA	TGTGCCAGCAGCTTTTTCCACGCAGGGAAAGGAAATACGCAGTATTTT	CASSFFHAGKGNTQYF
TRBV9	NA	TRBJ2-7	TRBD1	TGTGCCAGCAGCAAGAATGTGGGGACAGGAGGCTACGAGCAGTACTTC	CASSKNVGTGGYEQYF
TRBV28	once	TRBJ2-7	NA	TGTGCCAGCAGCTTCTATAGTCGGGGAGTAGGTCACGAGCAGTACTTC	CASSFYSRGVGHEQYF
TRBV15	NA	TRBJ2-7	NA	TGTGCCACCAGCAGAGACGGGGGCTCCTACGAGCAGTACTTC	CATSRDGGSYEQYF
TRBV28	NA	TRBJ2-7	TRBD1	TGTGCCAGCAGCAAAGGGGGTGCAGGGGGCGAGCAGTACTTC	CASSKGGAGGEQYF
TRBV6-1	NA	TRBJ2-2	TRBD1	TGTGCCAGCAGTGTCAGGGGACAGACGAACACCGGGGAGCTGTTTTTT	CASSVRGQTNTGELFF
TRBV5-1	NA	TRBJ2-1	TRBD2	TGCGCCAGCAGCTTGGGTAAGACTAGCGGGAGTTTGGATGAGCAGTTCTTC	CASSLGKTSGSLDEQFF
TRBV4-1	NA	TRBJ2-1	NA	TGCGCCAGCAGCCAAGGGTACATCAATGAGCAGTTCTTC	CASSQGYINEQFF
TRBV9	NA	TRBJ2-5	NA	TGTGCCAGCAGCCCCCTTAGGGCCGATCGAACCCTGGAGCAAGAGACCCAGTACTTC	CASSPLRADRTLEQETQYF
TRBV6-5	NA	TRBJ1-2	TRBD1	TGTGCCAGCAGAGCTAATCGACAGGGTGGCTACACCTTC	CASRANRQGGYTF
TRBV2	NA	TRBJ1-5	NA	TGTGCCAGCAGTGGCCCGGTCGGCAATCAGCCCCAGCATTTT	CASSGPVGNQPQHF
TRBV4-3	NA	TRBJ1-1	NA	TGCGCCAGCAGTTCATCCTCGGGGGTCACTGAAGCTTTCTTT	CASSSSSGVTEAFF
TRBV29-1	NA	TRBJ2-1	NA	TGCAGCGTTGAGGGTGGGAGTTTAAATGAGCAGTTCTTC	CSVEGGSLNEQFF
TRBV7-9	NA	TRBJ1-5	NA	TGTGCCAGCAGCTTACTTAGCAATCAGCCCCAGCATTTT	CASSLLSNQPQHF
TRBV27	NA	TRBJ2-2	NA	TGTGCCAGCAGTCCCAGAGGTACCGGGGAGCTGTTTTTT	CASSPRGTGELFF